Listed here is a single T cell receptor (beta chain). The data originate from a study of blood T cell repertoires in COVID-19. Study information: The United States, Italy and Spain were the sources of the acute and convalescent COVID-19 samples.

V shed 4 bases and J shed 0 bases, with 16 bases lying between them. Germline loops: CDR1 LGHDT, CDR2 YNNKEL (reference sequence). This CDR3 is built from 16 residues. Some clones are missing from TCRdb's copy, which holds only in-frame ones; the method was immunoSEQ multiplex PCR. The table has some 70,000 clones, about 80% seen once. The source material was peripheral blood. The chain recombines TRBV3-1 (or the pseudogene TRBV3-2) with TRBJ2-7; possible D gene TRBD1, 6 bases. This clonotype was sampled from a woman aged 60-75 years with acute or convalescent COVID-19. CDR3 protein: CASSRATGPSSYEQYF. CDR3 coding DNA: TGTGCCAGCAGCCGCGCTACAGGGCCGAGCTCCTACGAGCAGTACTTC.